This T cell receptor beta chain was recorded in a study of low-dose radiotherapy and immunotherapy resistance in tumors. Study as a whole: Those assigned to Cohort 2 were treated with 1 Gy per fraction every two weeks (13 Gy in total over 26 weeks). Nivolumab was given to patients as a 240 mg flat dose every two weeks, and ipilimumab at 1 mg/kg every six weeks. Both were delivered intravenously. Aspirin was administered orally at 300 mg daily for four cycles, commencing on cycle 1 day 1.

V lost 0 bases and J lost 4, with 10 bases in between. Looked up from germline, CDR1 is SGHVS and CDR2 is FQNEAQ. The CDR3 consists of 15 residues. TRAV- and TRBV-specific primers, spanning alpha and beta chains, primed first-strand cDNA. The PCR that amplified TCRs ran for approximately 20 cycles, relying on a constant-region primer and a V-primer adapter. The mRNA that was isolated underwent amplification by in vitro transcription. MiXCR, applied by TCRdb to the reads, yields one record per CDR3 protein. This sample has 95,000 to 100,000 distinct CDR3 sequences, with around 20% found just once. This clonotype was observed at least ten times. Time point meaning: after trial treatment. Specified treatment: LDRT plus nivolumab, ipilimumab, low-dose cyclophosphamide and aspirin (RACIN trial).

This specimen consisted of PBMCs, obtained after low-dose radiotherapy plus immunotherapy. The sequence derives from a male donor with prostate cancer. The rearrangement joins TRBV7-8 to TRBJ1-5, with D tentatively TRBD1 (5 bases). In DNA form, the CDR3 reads TGTGCCAGCAGCTTAGCAGGGGCTCCAAATCAGCCCCAGCATTTT. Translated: CASSLAGAPNQPQHF.